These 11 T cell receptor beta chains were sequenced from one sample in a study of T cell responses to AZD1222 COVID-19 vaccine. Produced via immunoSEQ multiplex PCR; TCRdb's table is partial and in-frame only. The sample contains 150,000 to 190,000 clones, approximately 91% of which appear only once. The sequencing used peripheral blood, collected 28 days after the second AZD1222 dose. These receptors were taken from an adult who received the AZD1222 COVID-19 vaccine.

CDR3 DNA: TGTGCCAGCATGGAGGGACTACTAGCGGGAAGGGACACCGGGGAGCTGTTTTTT. Translating it yields CASMEGLLAGRDTGELFF. The chain recombines TRBV7-8 with TRBJ2-2, with 10 bases that match TRBD2. The germline CDR1 and CDR2 sequences are SGHVS and FQNEAQ. Trimming took 7 bases from V and 3 from J; bases not matched to a gene: 14. This CDR3 has 18 residues.

CDR3 amino acids: CASSYDSASNQPQHF. DNA for the CDR3: TGTGCCAGCAGTTACGACAGTGCAAGCAATCAGCCCCAGCATTTT. The gene calls are TRBV6-5 and TRBJ1-5; a possible D gene is TRBD1 (5 bases). This CDR3 spans 15 amino acids. Per the germline V gene, CDR1 is MNHEY and CDR2 is SVGAGI. V lost 2 bases and J 1 base, leaving 9 bases between the germline ends.

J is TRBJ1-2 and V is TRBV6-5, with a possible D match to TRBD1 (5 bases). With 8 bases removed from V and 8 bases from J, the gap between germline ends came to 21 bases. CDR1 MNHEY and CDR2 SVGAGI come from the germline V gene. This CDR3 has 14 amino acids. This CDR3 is CASAPGVGVIGYTF. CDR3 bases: TGTGCCAGCGCGCCCGGGGTAGGGGTCATCGGCTACACCTTC.

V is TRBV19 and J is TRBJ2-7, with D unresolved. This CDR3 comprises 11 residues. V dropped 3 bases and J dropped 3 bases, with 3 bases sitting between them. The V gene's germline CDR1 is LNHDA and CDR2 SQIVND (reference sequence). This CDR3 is CASSIGYEQYF. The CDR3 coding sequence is TGTGCCAGTAGTATTGGCTACGAGCAGTACTTC.

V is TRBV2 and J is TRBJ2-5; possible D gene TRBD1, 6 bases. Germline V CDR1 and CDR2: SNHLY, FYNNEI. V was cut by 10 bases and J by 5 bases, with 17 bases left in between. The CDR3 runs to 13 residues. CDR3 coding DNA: TGTGCCACCAGGGGTGTAGCCGTGGAGACCCAGTACTTC. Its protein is CATRGVAVETQYF.

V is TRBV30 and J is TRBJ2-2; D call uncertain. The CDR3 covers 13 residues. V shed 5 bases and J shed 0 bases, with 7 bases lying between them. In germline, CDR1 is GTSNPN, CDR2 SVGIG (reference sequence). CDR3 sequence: CAWRQANTGELFF. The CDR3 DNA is TGTGCCTGGCGGCAGGCGAACACCGGGGAGCTGTTTTTT.

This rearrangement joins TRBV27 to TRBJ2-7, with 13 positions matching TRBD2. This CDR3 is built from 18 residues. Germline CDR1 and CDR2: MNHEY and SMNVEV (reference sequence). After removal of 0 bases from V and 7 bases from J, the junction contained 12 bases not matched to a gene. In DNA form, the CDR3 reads TGTGCCAGCAGTTTATCAGGCCCCCTTACGGGACTAGCGGGAGAGCAGTACTTC. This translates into CASSLSGPLTGLAGEQYF.

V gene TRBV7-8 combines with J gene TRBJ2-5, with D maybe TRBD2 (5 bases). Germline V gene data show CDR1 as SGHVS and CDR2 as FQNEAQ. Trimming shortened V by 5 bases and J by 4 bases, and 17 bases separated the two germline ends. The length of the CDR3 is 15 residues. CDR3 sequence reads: CASSTLPSPRETQYF. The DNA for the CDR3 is TGTGCCAGCAGCACTCTGCCTAGCCCTAGAGAGACCCAGTACTTC.

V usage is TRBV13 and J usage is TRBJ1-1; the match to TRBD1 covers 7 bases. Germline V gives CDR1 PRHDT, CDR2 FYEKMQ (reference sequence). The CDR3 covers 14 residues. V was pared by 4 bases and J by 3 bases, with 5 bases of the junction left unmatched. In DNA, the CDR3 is TGTGCCAGCAGCTCCCGGGACAGACACACTGAAGCTTTCTTT. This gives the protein CASSSRDRHTEAFF.

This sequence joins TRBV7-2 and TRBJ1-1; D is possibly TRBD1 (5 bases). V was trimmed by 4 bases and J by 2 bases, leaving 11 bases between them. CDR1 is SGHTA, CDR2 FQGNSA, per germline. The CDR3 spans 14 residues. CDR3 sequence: CASSSGTGNTEAFF. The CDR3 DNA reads TGTGCCAGCAGCTCCGGGACGGGTAACACTGAAGCTTTCTTT. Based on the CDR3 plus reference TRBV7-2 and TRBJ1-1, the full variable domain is GAGVSQSPSNKVTEKGKDVELRCDPISGHTALYWYRQSLGQGLEFLIYFQGNSAPDKSGLPSDRFSAERTGGSVSTLTIQRTQQEDSAVYLCASSSGTGNTEAFFGQGTRLTVV.

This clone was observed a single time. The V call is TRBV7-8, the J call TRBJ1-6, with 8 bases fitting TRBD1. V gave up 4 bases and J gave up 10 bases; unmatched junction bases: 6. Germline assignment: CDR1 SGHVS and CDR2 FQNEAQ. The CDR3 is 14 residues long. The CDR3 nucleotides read TGTGCCAGCAGCTCGGACAGGGCAAACTCACCCCTCCACTTT. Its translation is CASSSDRANSPLHF.